One and the same sample provided the 16 T cell receptor beta chains below, sequenced in a study of CD8+CD57+ T cells in acquired aplastic anemia (dated by TCRdb to 2016 to 2019). Expansion of CD8+CD57+ cells had been shown by flow cytometry in the patients chosen for sequencing. TCRdb shows the sequencer as Illumina HiSeq 2000. Genomic DNA served as template for TCR beta VDJ combination and CDR3 sequence profiling. Using fastp trimming at Q25 and MiXCR clonotype assembly, TCRdb reanalyzed the public sequencing data and kept in-frame beta chains. Entries that share a CDR3 protein sequence are merged under the most common genes and DNA. The sample records a few hundred thousand distinct CDR3 sequences, about half of which are singletons. The top ten constitute 15% to 20% of the sample. What was sequenced was sorted CD4+, CD8+, or CD8+CD57+ T cells (not recorded which) from PBMCs. These receptors came from a human donor with aplastic anemia.

V usage is TRBV5-2 and J usage is TRBJ2-2; TRBD1 is the table's D call, not checked against the DNA. TRBV5-2 is a recognized pseudogene. The CDR3 is 15 residues long. This chain's CDR3 is CASQPIRGHSGELFF. DNA of the CDR3: TGTGCCAGCCAACCTATAAGGGGCCATAGCGGGGAGCTGTTTTTT.

On this clonotype: In this CDR3 the conserved last residue, phenylalanine or tryptophan, is missing, so a read error is likely. This chain uses TRBV2 with TRBJ1-6, with TRBD1 matching 7 bases. CDR3 length: 14 residues. Germline lookup yields CDR1 SNHLY and CDR2 FYNNEI. As DNA, the CDR3 is TGTGCCAGCAGCACAGGGGATGGAGGTTCATCCCTCCACTTG. This encodes CASSTGDGGSSLHL.

With respect to this clonotype: Sequence at one end of the junction differs from germline and may be a read error. CDR3 nucleotides: TGTGCCAGCAGCTTTGGTTTGCTGACAGGGGAAGACTTC. This codes for CASSFGLLTGEDF. This chain connects TRBV5-8 to TRBJ2-7; 8 bases match TRBD1. This CDR3 region has 13 residues. Per germline, CDR1 SGHTS and CDR2 YDEGEE.

V gene TRBV10-3 combines with J gene TRBJ1-3; weak D call: TRBD1 (6 bases). Trimming took off 2 bases at V and 4 bases at J, with 15 bases between the two ends. Per the germline V gene, CDR1 is ENHRY and CDR2 is SYGVKD. The CDR3 runs 16 residues. CDR3 sequence (DNA): TGTGCCATCAGTGAGACGCGGGACATGGAGGGAAACACCATATATTTT. Translated: CAISETRDMEGNTIYF.

The chain is built from TRBV29-1 and TRBJ2-1; tentatively, D is TRBD2 (6 bases). The germline gives CDR1 SQVTM, CDR2 ANQGSEA. The CDR3 runs to 13 residues. Trimming left V 3 bases short and J 9 bases short, with 15 bases between. CDR3: CSVDRRGRGEQFF. CDR3 coding DNA: TGCAGCGTTGATCGTCGCGGGCGGGGTGAGCAGTTCTTC.

This clonotype was seen many times. V gene TRBV7-8 combines with J gene TRBJ1-1; D remains unclear. Germline CDR1 SGHVS, CDR2 FQNEAQ. V was pared by 1 base and J by 0 bases, with 3 bases between. The length of the CDR3 is 13 residues. The CDR3 is CASSLGMNTEAFF. The CDR3 DNA sequence: TGTGCCAGCAGCTTAGGGATGAACACTGAAGCTTTCTTT.

This clonotype appeared a few times. The chain joins TRBV6-5 to TRBJ2-5; TRBD2 matches 12 bases. Germline V gene sequence: CDR1 MNHEY, CDR2 SVGAGI. Trimming removed 1 base from V and 5 bases from J; junction bases left unmatched: 8. This CDR3 comprises 17 residues. The CDR3 DNA reads TGTGCCAGCAGTTACTTACTAGCGGGGGGCCTAGGGGAGACCCAGTACTTC. This translates into CASSYLLAGGLGETQYF.

This clonotype was detected many times. The chain uses TRBV10-3 and TRBJ1-1, with 8 bases matching TRBD1. V shed 6 bases, J shed 5 bases, and the junction held 8 bases outside the gene matches. The CDR3 runs 14 residues. Germline assignment: CDR1 ENHRY and CDR2 SYGVKD. DNA for the CDR3: TGTGCCATCAGGCCGGACAGGGAAAGGACTGAAGCTTTCTTT. Amino acids: CAIRPDRERTEAFF.

This clonotype was seen at least ten times. The J gene is TRBJ1-2, the V gene TRBV6-6; tentatively, D is TRBD1 (5 bases). Germline CDR1 reads MNHNY; CDR2 reads SVGAGI (reference sequence). V gave up 2 bases and J gave up 8 bases, with 12 bases separating them. The length of the CDR3 is 13 residues. CDR3 sequence (DNA): TGTGCCAGCAGTTACCGGGCCGAGGGGGGCTACACCTTC. Encoded protein: CASSYRAEGGYTF.

A note on this clonotype: One base away lies a much larger clone, so this may be a sequencing read error. This sequence joins TRBV27 and TRBJ1-2, with a tentative D call TRBD1 (5 bases). The V end was cut by 2 bases, the J end by 7 bases, with 11 bases between. CDR3 length: 13 amino acids. CDR1 is MNHEY, CDR2 SMNVEV, per germline (reference sequence). CDR3 protein: CASSLNRICGYTF. The CDR3 DNA follows: TGTGCCAGCAGTTTAAACAGGATCTGTGGCTACACCTTC.

Only one count was recorded for this clonotype. This chain joins TRBV2 and TRBJ2-5; D uncertain. Trimming left V 6 bases short and J 5 bases short, with 13 bases between. The CDR3 covers 13 residues. Germline V lookup: CDR1 SNHLY, CDR2 FYNNEI. The CDR3 reads CASSPLRWETQYF. The CDR3 nucleotides are TGTGCCAGCAGCCCCTTGAGGTGGGAGACCCAGTACTTC.

This clonotype has only a few counts. V usage is TRBV4-3 and J usage is TRBJ1-1; a possible D gene is TRBD1 (6 bases). V was trimmed by 0 bases and J by 11 bases, leaving 13 bases between them. The CDR3 covers 13 residues. CDR1 LGHNA and CDR2 YSLEER come from the germline V gene. The DNA of the CDR3 is TGCGCCAGCAGCCAAGATAGGAGGACAGACGCTTTCTTT. This gives the protein CASSQDRRTDAFF.

Note on this clonotype: A read error may produce the germline difference seen at one junction end. This chain joins TRBV10-1 and TRBJ1-2; D gene uncertain. Germline V gene data show CDR1 as WNHNN and CDR2 as SYGVQD (reference sequence). CDR3 length equals 13 residues. The CDR3 spells CASSQERRTGYTF. Here the CDR3 DNA reads TGTGCCAGCAGCCAAGAACGACGGACTGGCTACACCTTC.

The chain carries TRBV11-3 and TRBJ2-3; perhaps TRBD1 as D (5 bases). The CDR3 length is 16 residues. The ends were cut back, 4 bases at V and 5 bases at J, with 19 bases in the middle. Germline lookup yields CDR1 SGHNT and CDR2 YENEEA. The CDR3 DNA follows: TGTGCCAGCAGCTATACACCAACAGGATATGGAGATACGCAGTATTTT. It specifies CASSYTPTGYGDTQYF.

The chain uses TRBV7-2 and TRBJ1-6; 7 bases align to TRBD1. V trimming: 6 bases; J trimming: 7 bases; junction bases outside the gene matches: 3. CDR1 is SGHTA, CDR2 FQGNSA, per germline. The CDR3 sequence is 13 residues long. This chain's CDR3 is CASRTGTNSPLHF. CDR3 bases: TGTGCCAGCAGGACAGGGACCAATTCACCCCTCCACTTT.

Remarks on this clonotype: The conserved closing phenylalanine or tryptophan is absent in this CDR3, likely reflecting a read error. The limits of the CDR3 on the DNA are not certain, so only TCRdb's listed CDR3 is given. V is TRBV7-8 and J is TRBJ1-3. The CDR3 comprises 12 residues, both ends counted. Germline-derived CDR1 and CDR2 are SGHVS and FQNEAQ. The CDR3: CASSSELGLAGV.